These 5 T cell receptor beta chains were all obtained from the same sample, sequenced in a study of radiotherapy plus CTLA-4 blockade in lung cancer. Data came from immunoSEQ multiplex PCR; TCRdb stores just in-frame clones and leaves some out. This sample carries about 25,000 clones, 71% of them seen once, and the ten largest clones take roughly 3.3%. Sample: peripheral blood, taken from a patient treated with radiotherapy plus ipilimumab. These TCRs come from a human donor with non-small cell lung cancer whose response to radiotherapy plus ipilimumab could not be evaluated.

The CDR3 nucleotides read TGTGCCAGCAGGGGCGGGACCCAGGCCACAGATACGCAGTATTTT. This codes for CASRGGTQATDTQYF. The V gene is TRBV2, the J gene TRBJ2-3; D may be TRBD2 (6 bases). The germline CDR1 and CDR2 sequences are SNHLY and FYNNEI. The CDR3 spans 15 residues. The V end was cut by 6 bases, the J end by 2 bases, with 15 bases between.

The rearrangement joins TRBV6-5 to TRBJ2-7; 7 nucleotides align to TRBD2. CDR3 length equals 14 residues. CDR1 is MNHEY and CDR2 is SVGAGI in the germline V gene. V lost 7 bases, J lost 0 bases, and 6 bases stayed unmatched. CDR3 coding DNA: TGTGCCAGCACTCCAGCGGGAAGCTCCTACGAGCAGTACTTC. Residues: CASTPAGSSYEQYF.

CDR3 in DNA: TGTGCCAGCTCACTCGGACAGGGGAGTCAGCCCCAGCATTTT. Its protein product is CASSLGQGSQPQHF. V and J are TRBV18 and TRBJ1-5, with 9 nucleotides matching TRBD1. CDR1 KGHSH and CDR2 LQKENI come from the germline V gene. This CDR3 has 14 residues. Germline trimming cut 4 bases from V and 6 bases from J; bases unmatched to any gene: 4.

The rearrangement links TRBV5-1 to TRBJ2-3; the match to TRBD1 covers 9 bases. Germline V gene sequence: CDR1 SGHRS, CDR2 YFSETQ. The junction had 8 bases not matched to a gene; V was cut back by 4 bases and J by 2 bases. The CDR3 extends over 16 amino acids. CDR3 in DNA: TGCGCCAGCAGCGACACAGGGGGCGCCCACACAGATACGCAGTATTTT. It specifies CASSDTGGAHTDTQYF.

The chain combines TRBV27 with TRBJ2-2, with a tentative D call TRBD2 (6 bases). Germline V CDR1 and CDR2: MNHEY, SMNVEV (reference sequence). Deletions cut 6 bases from V and 6 bases from J, with 17 bases between. The CDR3 consists of 15 residues. CDR3 in DNA: TGTGCCAGCAGCCCTTCGGGGGTCCCCCCCGGGGAGCTGTTTTTT. This sequence encodes CASSPSGVPPGELFF.